These 25 T cell receptor beta chains were all obtained from the same sample, sequenced in a study of tumor-infiltrating lymphocytes in primary liver carcinoma. The investigators made TCR beta cDNA from about 500 ng total RNA, using a constant-region primer. TCR beta libraries came from three nested multiplex PCR rounds using slightly modified ARM-PCR. Researchers ran the first two PCR rounds for around 10 cycles each with TRBV1-TRBV30 forward primers and a C-beta reverse primer. Each CDR3 protein gets one entry after TCRdb re-called the multiplex PCR reads with MiXCR. The repertoire holds 150,000 to 200,000 distinct CDR3 sequences, with 50% to 75% as singletons. RNA isolated from unsorted whole blood supplied the blood RNA, with germline DNA also extracted. Sequences were obtained from peripheral blood. The receptors shown here come from a man aged 35-49 years with primary liver carcinoma and hepatitis B virus infection.

The CDR3 coding sequence is TGTGCCACGCGTAGACAGACAAATAATGAAAAACTGTTTTTT. It is translated as CATRRQTNNEKLFF. V usage is TRBV10-3 and J usage is TRBJ1-4; D is possibly TRBD1 (5 bases). The germline V gene encodes CDR1 ENHRY and CDR2 SYGVKD. The CDR3 runs to 14 residues. Trimming stripped 10 bases from V and 4 bases from J, with 16 bases between.

Ten or more counts support this clonotype. The chain uses TRBV29-1 and TRBJ2-5, with 8 bases fitting TRBD2. The CDR3 extends over 15 amino acids. Germline CDR1 reads SQVTM; CDR2 reads ANQGSEA. V lost 6 bases, J lost 4 bases, and 13 bases stayed unmatched. The CDR3 nucleotides read TGCAGCGTGGAGGGCGGGGGGCTTGGAGTAGAGACCCAGTACTTC. Translating it yields CSVEGGGLGVETQYF.

This clonotype showed up many times. The rearrangement links TRBV4-2 to TRBJ2-1, with 8 bases lining up with TRBD2. The CDR3 sequence is 15 residues long. V lost 4 bases to trimming and J lost 3 bases; unmatched junction nucleotides: 5. Per germline, CDR1 LGHNA and CDR2 YNFKEQ. The CDR3: CASSLETSDYNEQFF. The CDR3 bases are TGTGCCAGCAGCCTCGAGACTAGCGACTACAATGAGCAGTTCTTC.

The chain links TRBV28 to TRBJ1-1, with 8 bases identical to TRBD1. Germline assignment: CDR1 MDHEN and CDR2 SYDVKM. V lost 7 bases, J lost 6 bases, and 7 bases stayed unmatched. This CDR3 has 13 amino acids. The DNA for the CDR3 is TGTGCCAGCAACTCTGGACAGGGTGCTGAAGCTTTCTTT. Protein product: CASNSGQGAEAFF. Drawing the rest from reference TRBV28 and TRBJ1-1, the complete variable domain is DVKVTQSSRYLVKRTGEKVFLECVQDMDHENMFWYRQDPGLGLRLIYFSYDVKMKEKGDIPEGYSVSREKKERFSLILESASTNQTSMYLCASNSGQGAEAFFGQGTRLTVV.

This clonotype was counted only a few times. This rearrangement joins TRBV5-4 to TRBJ2-3, with 7 nucleotides matching TRBD2. Per germline, CDR1 SGHNT and CDR2 YYREEE (reference sequence). The CDR3 contains 15 residues. Unmatched junction bases numbered 7, after V lost 0 bases and J lost 6 bases. The CDR3 region has the DNA TGTGCCAGCAGCTTGGGTCTAGCGGCCCAGGATACGCAGTATTTT. It encodes CASSLGLAAQDTQYF.

As to this clonotype: A much more abundant neighbour one base away suggests this may be a read error. The chain combines TRBV11-3 with TRBJ2-1, with unresolved D. Looked up from germline, CDR1 is SGHNT and CDR2 is YENEEA. The CDR3 spans 13 residues. The CDR3 loop is CAGSLNSCNEQFF. The DNA of the CDR3 is TGTGCCGGCAGCTTAAACAGTTGCAATGAGCAGTTCTTC.

On this clonotype itself: Given a much more abundant clone one base away, this may be a read error. This rearrangement joins TRBV29-1 to TRBJ2-1; tentative D call: TRBD2 (6 bases). Between the trimmed V and J ends, which lost 4 bases and 3 bases, there was a span of 10 bases. This CDR3 region has 13 residues. Per germline, CDR1 SQVTM and CDR2 ANQGSEA. The CDR3 is CSVAGGNYNEQFF. The CDR3 bases are TGCAGCGTTGCTGGCGGGAACTACAATGAGCAGTTCTTC.

Concerning this clonotype: Germline is not matched at one junction end, which may reflect a read error. This chain links TRBV6-5 with TRBJ2-3, with D maybe TRBD2 (5 bases). This CDR3 comprises 12 residues. CDR1 is MNHEY, CDR2 SVGAGI, per germline. The CDR3 nucleotides are TGTGCCAACACCCAGACTACCGGTACGCTGTATTTT. Its protein is CANTQTTGTLYF.

The chain uses TRBV11-2 and TRBJ2-7; no clear D. Germline CDR1 SGHAT, CDR2 FQNNGV. Trimming pared 6 bases from V and 2 bases from J, leaving 14 bases between. CDR3 length equals 14 residues. CDR3 DNA sequence: TGTGCCAGCAGTCCGACACTTCTCGCCTACGAGCAGTACTTC. This gives the protein CASSPTLLAYEQYF.

With respect to this clonotype: Sequence at one end of the junction differs from germline and may be a read error. The V gene is TRBV11-2, the J gene TRBJ2-1, with D unresolved. The CDR3 is made up of 15 amino acids. Germline V gene lookup returns CDR1 SGHAT and CDR2 FQNNGV. CDR3 protein: CTSSLAAREVDEQFF. The CDR3 region has the DNA TGTACCAGCAGCTTAGCAGCGCGTGAGGTTGATGAGCAGTTCTTC.

The table lists this clonotype with a few counts. The chain is built from TRBV6-2 or TRBV6-3 and TRBJ2-5; 10 bases align to TRBD2. Per the germline V gene, CDR1 is MNHEY and CDR2 is SVGEGT. The CDR3 has 14 amino acids. The ends lost 4 bases at V and 5 bases at J; junction bases unmatched: 4. The DNA of the CDR3 is TGTGCCAGCAGTTTAACTAGCGGGATGGAGACCCAGTACTTC. Translated, it gives CASSLTSGMETQYF.

This clonotype was seen a few times. The CDR3 sequence: CASSYGGSMNTEAFF. In DNA form, the CDR3 reads TGTGCCAGCAGTTACGGGGGCTCCATGAACACTGAAGCTTTCTTT. J is TRBJ1-1 and V is TRBV6-6; D possibly corresponds to TRBD1 (6 bases). Trimming pared 2 bases from V and 0 bases from J, leaving 10 bases between. CDR1 and CDR2 from the germline V gene are MNHNY and SVGAGI (reference sequence). This CDR3 contains 15 residues.

As to this clonotype: Germline and junction disagree at one end, which may indicate a read error. The V call is TRBV28, the J call TRBJ2-1, with D perhaps matching TRBD2 (6 bases). CDR3 length: 10 residues. The germline gives CDR1 MDHEN, CDR2 SYDVKM. The CDR3 loop reads CAGSGREQFF. CDR3 nucleotides: TGTGCCGGCAGTGGGAGGGAGCAGTTCTTC.

This chain uses TRBV6-2 or TRBV6-3 with TRBJ2-3; D is uncertain. The CDR3 runs 18 residues. Germline V lookup: CDR1 MNHEY, CDR2 SVGEGT. Trimming pared 2 bases from V and 4 bases from J, leaving 22 bases between. CDR3 region: CASSYPTAMGLVPDTQYF. The CDR3 DNA follows: TGTGCCAGCAGTTACCCGACCGCCATGGGCCTGGTCCCAGATACGCAGTATTTT.

This chain uses TRBV4-2 with TRBJ2-1; D uncertain. This CDR3 region has 12 residues. Germline V gene data show CDR1 as LGHNA and CDR2 as YNFKEQ. Trimming left V 4 bases short and J 8 bases short, with 9 bases between. The CDR3 here is CASSLNRDEQFF. The CDR3 DNA is TGTGCCAGCAGCCTGAACCGAGATGAGCAGTTCTTC.

The chain couples TRBV5-1 to TRBJ2-1; D might be TRBD2 (6 bases). Trimming cost V 8 bases and J 3 bases, with 18 bases left between them. The V gene's germline CDR1 is SGHRS and CDR2 YFSETQ. The CDR3 totals 15 residues. The CDR3 region is CASSPEGTFYNEQFF. The CDR3 coding sequence is TGCGCCAGTAGCCCGGAAGGGACTTTCTACAATGAGCAGTTCTTC.

The chain joins TRBV6-5 to TRBJ1-2; tentatively, D is TRBD1 (6 bases). Trimming took 7 bases from V and 4 from J, leaving 19 bases between them. CDR1 and CDR2 from the germline V gene are MNHEY and SVGAGI. The CDR3 runs 15 residues. The CDR3 DNA is TGTGCCAGCATCCCGGGAGGGGGGCTCAGCTATGGCTACACCTTC. The encoded protein is CASIPGGGLSYGYTF.

The chain employs TRBV29-1 and TRBJ2-3, with D unclear. V gave up 4 bases and J gave up 5 bases, with 13 bases separating them. This CDR3 region has 13 residues. Germline V CDR1 and CDR2: SQVTM, ANQGSEA. CDR3: CSVVMSLGDTQYF. The CDR3 DNA reads TGCAGCGTTGTGATGTCTTTGGGAGATACGCAGTATTTT.

As to this clonotype: This may stem from a read error, because a much larger clone lies one nucleotide away. In DNA, the CDR3 is TGTGGCAGCAGGCCCGAGGAAGCGTATTCAGATACGCAGTATTTT. Translated, it gives CGSRPEEAYSDTQYF. The rearrangement joins TRBV11-1 to TRBJ2-3; D is unresolved. This CDR3 has 15 amino acids. Germline-derived CDR1 and CDR2 are SGHAT and FQDESV (reference sequence).

The chain carries TRBV11-2 and TRBJ2-4; no definite D call. Trimming shortened V by 8 bases and J by 9 bases, and 29 bases separated the two germline ends. This CDR3 is 17 amino acids long. The germline CDR1 and CDR2 sequences are SGHAT and FQNNGV. For the CDR3, the DNA is TGTGCCAGCTGCAAAAATTGGGCTACCTTAAGCCAAGGCATTCAGTACTTC. The encoded protein is CASCKNWATLSQGIQYF.

On this clonotype: This may come from a read error, since a much larger clone is one base off. V is TRBV11-2 and J is TRBJ2-7; TRBD2 matches at 12 bases. Germline lookup yields CDR1 SGHAT and CDR2 FQNNGV. CDR3 length: 14 amino acids. The CDR3 coding sequence is TGTGCCAGCTGCTTGCAACTAGCGGGAGGTGAGCAGTACTTC. Protein product: CASCLQLAGGEQYF.

There are a few counts of this clonotype. The chain employs TRBV7-9 and TRBJ2-7; a possible D gene is TRBD2 (7 bases). This CDR3 is 13 amino acids long. Between the trimmed V and J ends, which lost 7 bases and 5 bases, there was a span of 15 bases. The V gene's germline CDR1 is SEHNR and CDR2 FQNEAQ (reference sequence). This CDR3 is CASKGGGLNEQYF. CDR3 in DNA: TGTGCCAGCAAGGGGGGGGGGCTGAACGAGCAGTACTTC. The full variable domain, completed using reference TRBV7-9 and TRBJ2-7, is DTGVSQNPRHKITKRGQNVTFRCDPISEHNRLYWYRQTLGQGPEFLTYFQNEAQLEKSRLLSDRFSAERPKGSFSTLEIQRTEQGDSAMYLCASKGGGLNEQYFGPGTRLTVT.

This clonotype has only a few counts. The chain has TRBV4-1 and TRBJ2-7; 11 nucleotides align to TRBD2. V was pared by 2 bases and J by 5 bases, with 5 bases of the junction left unmatched. Germline V gene lookup returns CDR1 MGHRA and CDR2 YSYEKL. The CDR3 is made up of 15 amino acids. CDR3 nucleotides: TGCGCCAGCAGCCAACCTGGGACTAGCGGAGACGAGCAGTACTTC. This sequence encodes CASSQPGTSGDEQYF.

The gene calls are TRBV7-8 and TRBJ1-3; 7 bases are shared with TRBD1. With V trimmed by 2 bases and J by 3 bases, 16 bases remained unmatched. Germline CDR1 is SGHVS and CDR2 is FQNEAQ. CDR3 length: 19 amino acids. The chain's CDR3 is CASSLSSYRGGIFGNTIYF. The CDR3 DNA follows: TGTGCCAGCAGCTTATCATCGTACAGGGGAGGTATCTTTGGAAACACCATATATTTT.

The chain has TRBV6-5 and TRBJ2-7; D is ambiguous. The germline V gene encodes CDR1 MNHEY and CDR2 SVGAGI. The CDR3 is made up of 14 amino acids. The germline V and J ends were trimmed by 0 bases and 3 bases, with 9 bases remaining between them. The CDR3 DNA reads as TGTGCCAGCAGTTACTCTGCCGATAACTACGAGCAGTACTTC. It codes for CASSYSADNYEQYF.